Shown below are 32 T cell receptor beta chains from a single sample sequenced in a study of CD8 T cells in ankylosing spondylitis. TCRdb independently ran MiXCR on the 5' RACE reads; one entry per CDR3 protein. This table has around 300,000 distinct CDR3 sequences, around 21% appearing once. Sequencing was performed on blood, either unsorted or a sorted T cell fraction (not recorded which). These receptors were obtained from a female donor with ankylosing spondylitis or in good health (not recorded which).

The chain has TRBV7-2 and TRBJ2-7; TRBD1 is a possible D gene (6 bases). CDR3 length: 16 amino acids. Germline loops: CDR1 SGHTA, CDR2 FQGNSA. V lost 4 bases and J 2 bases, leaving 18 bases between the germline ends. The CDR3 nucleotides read TGTGCCAGCAGCTCCCTGGCTGGCAGGGGTACCTACGAGCAGTACTTC. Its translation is CASSSLAGRGTYEQYF. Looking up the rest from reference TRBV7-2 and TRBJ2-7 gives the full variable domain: GAGVSQSPSNKVTEKGKDVELRCDPISGHTALYWYRQSLGQGLEFLIYFQGNSAPDKSGLPSDRFSAERTGGSVSTLTIQRTQQEDSAVYLCASSSLAGRGTYEQYFGPGTRLTVT.

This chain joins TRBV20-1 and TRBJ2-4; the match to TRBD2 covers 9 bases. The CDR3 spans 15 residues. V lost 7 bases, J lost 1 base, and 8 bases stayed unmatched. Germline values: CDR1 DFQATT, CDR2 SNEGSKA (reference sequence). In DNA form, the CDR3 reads TGCAGTGTGCTAGCGGGGTGGAGGGCCAAAAACATTCAGTACTTC. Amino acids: CSVLAGWRAKNIQYF.

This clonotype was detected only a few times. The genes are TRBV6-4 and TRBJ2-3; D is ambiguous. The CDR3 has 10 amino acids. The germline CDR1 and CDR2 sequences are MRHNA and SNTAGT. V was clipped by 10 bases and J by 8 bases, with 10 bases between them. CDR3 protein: CAIPPTTQYF. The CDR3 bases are TGTGCCATCCCACCCACTACGCAGTATTTT.

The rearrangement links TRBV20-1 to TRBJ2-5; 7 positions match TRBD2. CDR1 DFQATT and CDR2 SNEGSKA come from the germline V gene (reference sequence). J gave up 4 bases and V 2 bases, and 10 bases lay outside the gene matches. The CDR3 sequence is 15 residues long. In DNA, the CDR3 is TGCAGTGCTAGACGGGCGGGAGCGTTTGGAGAGACCCAGTACTTC. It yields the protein CSARRAGAFGETQYF.

CDR3 in amino acids: CASSQGSAGYQETQYF. The CDR3, as DNA: TGTGCCAGCAGCCAAGGATCAGCGGGGTACCAAGAGACCCAGTACTTC. This sequence joins TRBV3-1 and TRBJ2-5, with 7 positions matching TRBD2. This CDR3 has 16 residues. Unmatched junction bases numbered 5, after V lost 1 base and J lost 0 bases. CDR1 and CDR2 from the germline V gene are LGHDT and YNNKEL (reference sequence).

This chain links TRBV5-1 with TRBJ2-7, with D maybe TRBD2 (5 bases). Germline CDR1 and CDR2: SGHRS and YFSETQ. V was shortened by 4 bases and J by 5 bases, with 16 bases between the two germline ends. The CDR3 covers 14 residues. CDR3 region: CASSTTNPRNEQYF. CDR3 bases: TGCGCCAGCAGCACGACTAACCCGAGAAACGAGCAGTACTTC.

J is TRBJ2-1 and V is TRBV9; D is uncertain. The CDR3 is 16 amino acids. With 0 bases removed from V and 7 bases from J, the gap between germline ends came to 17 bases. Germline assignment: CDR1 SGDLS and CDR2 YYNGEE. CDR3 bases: TGTGCCAGCAGCGTAGCTTACCCTACCGCCAGAAATGAGCAGTTCTTC. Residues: CASSVAYPTARNEQFF.

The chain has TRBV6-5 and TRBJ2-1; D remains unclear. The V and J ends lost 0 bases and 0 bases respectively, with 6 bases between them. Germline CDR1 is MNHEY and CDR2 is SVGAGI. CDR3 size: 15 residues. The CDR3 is CASSYSGTSYNEQFF. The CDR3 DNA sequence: TGTGCCAGCAGTTACTCGGGAACCTCCTACAATGAGCAGTTCTTC.

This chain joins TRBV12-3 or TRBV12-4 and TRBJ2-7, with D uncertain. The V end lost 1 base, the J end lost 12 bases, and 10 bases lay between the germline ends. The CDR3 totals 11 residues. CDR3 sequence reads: CASSLDGPMYF. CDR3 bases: TGTGCCAGCAGTTTAGACGGACCGATGTACTTC.

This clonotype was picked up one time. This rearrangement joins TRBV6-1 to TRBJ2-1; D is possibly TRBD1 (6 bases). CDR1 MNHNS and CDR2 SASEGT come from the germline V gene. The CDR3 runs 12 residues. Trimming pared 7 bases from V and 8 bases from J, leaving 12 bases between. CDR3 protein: CASTYRVHEQFF. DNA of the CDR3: TGTGCCAGCACTTACAGGGTGCATGAGCAGTTCTTC.

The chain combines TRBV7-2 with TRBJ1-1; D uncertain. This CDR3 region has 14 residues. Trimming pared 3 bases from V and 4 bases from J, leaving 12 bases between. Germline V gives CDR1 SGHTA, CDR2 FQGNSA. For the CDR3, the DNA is TGTGCCAGCAGCTTGGAGGCGTTAAGCACTGAAGCTTTCTTT. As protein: CASSLEALSTEAFF. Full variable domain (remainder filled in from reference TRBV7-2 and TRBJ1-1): GAGVSQSPSNKVTEKGKDVELRCDPISGHTALYWYRQSLGQGLEFLIYFQGNSAPDKSGLPSDRFSAERTGGSVSTLTIQRTQQEDSAVYLCASSLEALSTEAFFGQGTRLTVV.

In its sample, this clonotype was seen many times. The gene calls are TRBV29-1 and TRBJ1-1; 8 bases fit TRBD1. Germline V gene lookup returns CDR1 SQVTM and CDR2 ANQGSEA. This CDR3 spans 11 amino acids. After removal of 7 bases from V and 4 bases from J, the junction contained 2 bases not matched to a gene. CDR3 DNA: TGCAGCGGGACAGGGTTCACTGAAGCTTTCTTT. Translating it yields CSGTGFTEAFF.

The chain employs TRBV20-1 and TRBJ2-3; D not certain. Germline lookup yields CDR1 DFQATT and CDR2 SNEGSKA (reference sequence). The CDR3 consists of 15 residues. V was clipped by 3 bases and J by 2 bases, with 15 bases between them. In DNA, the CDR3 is TGCAGTGCTAGTCTCAGACGGGTTAACACAGATACGCAGTATTTT. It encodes CSASLRRVNTDTQYF.

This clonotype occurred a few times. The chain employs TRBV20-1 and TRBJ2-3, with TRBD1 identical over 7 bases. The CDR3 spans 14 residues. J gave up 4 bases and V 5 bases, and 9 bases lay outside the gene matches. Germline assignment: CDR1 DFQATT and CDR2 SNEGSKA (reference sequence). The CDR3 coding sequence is TGCAGTGCTTACAGGGGTGTGGGGGCAGATACGCAGTATTTT. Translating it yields CSAYRGVGADTQYF.

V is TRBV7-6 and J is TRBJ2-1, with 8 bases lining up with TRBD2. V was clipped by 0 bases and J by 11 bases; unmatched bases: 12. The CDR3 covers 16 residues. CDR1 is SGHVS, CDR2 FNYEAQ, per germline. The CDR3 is CASSLALGGRPIKQFF. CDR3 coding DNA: TGTGCCAGCAGCTTAGCGCTCGGCGGGAGGCCCATAAAGCAGTTCTTC. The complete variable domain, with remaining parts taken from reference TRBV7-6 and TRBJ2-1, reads GAGVSQSPRYKVTKRGQDVALRCDPISGHVSLYWYRQALGQGPEFLTYFNYEAQQDKSGLPNDRFSAERPEGSISTLTIQRTEQRDSAMYRCASSLALGGRPIKQFFGPGTRLTVL.

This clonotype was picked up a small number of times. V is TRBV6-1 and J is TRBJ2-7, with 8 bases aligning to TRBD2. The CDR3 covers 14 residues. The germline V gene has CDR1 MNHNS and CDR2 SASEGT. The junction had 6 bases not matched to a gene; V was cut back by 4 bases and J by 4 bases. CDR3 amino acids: CASSALADGYEQYF. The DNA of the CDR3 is TGTGCCAGCAGTGCACTAGCGGATGGGTACGAGCAGTACTTC.

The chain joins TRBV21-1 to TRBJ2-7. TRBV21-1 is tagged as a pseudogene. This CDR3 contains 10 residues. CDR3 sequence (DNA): TGTGCCAGCCCTCACGGCGAGCAGTACTTC. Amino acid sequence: CASPHGEQYF.

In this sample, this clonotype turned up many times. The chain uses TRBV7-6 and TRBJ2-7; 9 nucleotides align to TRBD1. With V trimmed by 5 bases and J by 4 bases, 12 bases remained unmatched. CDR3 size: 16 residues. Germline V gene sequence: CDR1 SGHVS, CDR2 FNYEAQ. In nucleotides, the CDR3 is TGTGCCAGCAGCCTATCGGGACAGGGTCTTATGTACGAGCAGTACTTC. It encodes CASSLSGQGLMYEQYF.

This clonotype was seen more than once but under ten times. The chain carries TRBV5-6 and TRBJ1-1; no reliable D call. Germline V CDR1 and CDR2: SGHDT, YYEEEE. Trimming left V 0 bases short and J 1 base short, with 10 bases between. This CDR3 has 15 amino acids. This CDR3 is CASSLDRGQNTEAFF. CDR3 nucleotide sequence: TGTGCCAGCAGCTTGGATCGGGGTCAGAACACTGAAGCTTTCTTT.

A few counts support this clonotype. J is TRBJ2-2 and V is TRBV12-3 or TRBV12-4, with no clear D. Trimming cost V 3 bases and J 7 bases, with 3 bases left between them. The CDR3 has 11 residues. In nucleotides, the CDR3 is TGTGCCAGCAGTTTCGGCGGGGAGCTGTTTTTT. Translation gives CASSFGGELFF.

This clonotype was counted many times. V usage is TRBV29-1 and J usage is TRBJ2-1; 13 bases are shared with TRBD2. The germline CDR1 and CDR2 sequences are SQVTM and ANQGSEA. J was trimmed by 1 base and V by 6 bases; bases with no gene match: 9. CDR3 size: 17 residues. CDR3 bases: TGCAGCGTCACCGGGACTAGCGGGACGGGGTCCTACAATGAGCAGTTCTTC. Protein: CSVTGTSGTGSYNEQFF.

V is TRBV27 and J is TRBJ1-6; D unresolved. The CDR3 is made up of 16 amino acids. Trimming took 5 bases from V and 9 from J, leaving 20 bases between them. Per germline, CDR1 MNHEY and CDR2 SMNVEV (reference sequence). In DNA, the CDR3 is TGTGCCAGCAGTCCTCACGACTCGGCGGAAGGTTCACCCCTCCACTTT. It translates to CASSPHDSAEGSPLHF.

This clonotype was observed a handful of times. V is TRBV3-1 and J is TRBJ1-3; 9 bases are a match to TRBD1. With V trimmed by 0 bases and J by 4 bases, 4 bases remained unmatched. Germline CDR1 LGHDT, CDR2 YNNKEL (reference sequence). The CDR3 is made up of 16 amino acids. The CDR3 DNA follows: TGTGCCAGCAGCCAAGATGTGGGACAGGGAGGAAACACCATATATTTT. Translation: CASSQDVGQGGNTIYF.

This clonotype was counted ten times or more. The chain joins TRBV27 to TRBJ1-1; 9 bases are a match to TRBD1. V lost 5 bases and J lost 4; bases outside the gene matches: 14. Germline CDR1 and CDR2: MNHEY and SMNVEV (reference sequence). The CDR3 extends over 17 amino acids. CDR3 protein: CASSLPGTGKIGTEAFF. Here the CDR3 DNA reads TGTGCCAGCAGTCTCCCCGGGACAGGGAAGATTGGCACTGAAGCTTTCTTT.

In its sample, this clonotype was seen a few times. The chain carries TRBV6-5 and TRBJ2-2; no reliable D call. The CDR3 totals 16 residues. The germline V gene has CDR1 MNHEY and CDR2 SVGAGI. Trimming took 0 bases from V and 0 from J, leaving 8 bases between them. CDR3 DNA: TGTGCCAGCAGTTACTCGTATGGAACGAACACCGGGGAGCTGTTTTTT. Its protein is CASSYSYGTNTGELFF.

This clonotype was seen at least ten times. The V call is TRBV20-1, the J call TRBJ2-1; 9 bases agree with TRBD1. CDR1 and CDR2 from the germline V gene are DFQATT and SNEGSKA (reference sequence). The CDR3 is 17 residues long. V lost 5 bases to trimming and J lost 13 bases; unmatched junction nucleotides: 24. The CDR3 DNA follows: TGCAGTGCTTTCCCCGCACCGGGACAGGGAAATTCAATGAGTCAGTTCTTC. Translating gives CSAFPAPGQGNSMSQFF.

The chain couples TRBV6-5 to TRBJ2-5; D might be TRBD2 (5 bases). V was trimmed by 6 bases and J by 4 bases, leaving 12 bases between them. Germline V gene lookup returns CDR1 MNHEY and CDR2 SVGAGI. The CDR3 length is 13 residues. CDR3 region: CASSRGSLETQYF. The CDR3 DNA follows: TGTGCCAGCAGCCGCGGGTCCTTAGAGACCCAGTACTTC.

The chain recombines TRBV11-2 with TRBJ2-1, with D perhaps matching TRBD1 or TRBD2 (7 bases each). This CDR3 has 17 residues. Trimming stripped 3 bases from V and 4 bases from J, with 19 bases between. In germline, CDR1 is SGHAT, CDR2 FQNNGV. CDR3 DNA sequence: TGTGCCAGCAGCTTTAGGGGGGGACAGATCATTTACAATGAGCAGTTCTTC. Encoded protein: CASSFRGGQIIYNEQFF.

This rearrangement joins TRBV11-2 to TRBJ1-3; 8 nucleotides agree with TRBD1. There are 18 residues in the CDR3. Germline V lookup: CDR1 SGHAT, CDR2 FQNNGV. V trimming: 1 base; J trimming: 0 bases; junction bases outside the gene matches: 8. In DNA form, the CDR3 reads TGTGCCAGCAGCTTAGTCCAGACAGGGGCAAACTCTGGAAACACCATATATTTT. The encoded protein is CASSLVQTGANSGNTIYF.

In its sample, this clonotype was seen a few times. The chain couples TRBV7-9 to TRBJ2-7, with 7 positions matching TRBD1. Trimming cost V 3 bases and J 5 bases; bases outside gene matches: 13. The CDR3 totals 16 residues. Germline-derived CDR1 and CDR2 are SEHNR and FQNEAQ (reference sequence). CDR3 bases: TGTGCCAGCAGCTTTTCAGGGACAGCCCCGAAGGACGAGCAGTACTTC. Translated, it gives CASSFSGTAPKDEQYF.

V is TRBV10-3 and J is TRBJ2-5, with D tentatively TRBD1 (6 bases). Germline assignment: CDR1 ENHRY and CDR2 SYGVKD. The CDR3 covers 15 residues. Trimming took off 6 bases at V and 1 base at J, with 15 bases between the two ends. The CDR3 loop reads CAISPGTTFQETQYF. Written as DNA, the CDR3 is TGTGCCATCAGCCCCGGGACAACCTTCCAAGAGACCCAGTACTTC.

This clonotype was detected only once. The CDR3: CASSSDAGGTQYF. The CDR3 nucleotides are TGTGCCAGCAGCTCAGACGCTGGTGGGACCCAGTACTTC. This chain links TRBV11-3 with TRBJ2-5; D call uncertain. The CDR3 is 13 amino acids. V lost 4 bases, J lost 7 bases, and 13 bases lay in between. CDR1 and CDR2 (germline): SGHNT, YENEEA. The full variable domain, in which reference TRBV11-3 and TRBJ2-5 provide the parts outside the CDR3, is EAGVVQSPRYKIIEKKQPVAFWCNPISGHNTLYWYLQNLGQGPELLIRYENEEAVDDSQLPKDRFSAERLKGVDSTLKIQPAELGDSAVYLCASSSDAGGTQYFGPGTRLLVL.